This T cell receptor beta chain was captured in a study of T-cell reconstitution after alpha-beta-depleted transplantation in children. The V segment lost 3 bases and the J segment 5 bases; nucleotides outside the gene matches: 9. This CDR3 is built from 16 residues. Germline CDR1 and CDR2: MGHDK and SYGVNS. The authors prepared the TCRbeta library with unique molecular identifiers. Each CDR3 protein gets one entry after TCRdb re-called the PCR reads with MiXCR. The sample lists 240,000 or so distinct CDR3 sequences; 9.5% to 15% were seen once. This clonotype was observed at least ten times. The specimen comprised PBMCs from the stem cell graft donor, sampled from the stem cell graft. The V and J genes are TRBV25-1 and TRBJ2-2; 7 bases align to TRBD1. The receptor comes from a human donor who donated a stem cell graft to a child with acute lymphoblastic leukemia. Here the CDR3 DNA reads TGTGCCAGCAGTGACCTCAGACAGGGTGGGACCGGGGAGCTGTTTTTT. It yields the protein CASSDLRQGGTGELFF.